These 29 T cell receptor beta chains came from one sample sequenced in a study of blood T cells in healthy people across ages. Primers used in a second PCR of about 6 to 11 cycles were a sample-barcoded 5' primer and a J-beta primer mix. TCRdb itself ran the 5' RACE reads through MiXCR, one entry per CDR3 protein. The sample consists of roughly 1,300,000 distinct CDR3 sequences, approximately 60% of them appearing once. What was sequenced was blood. The receptors originated from a man aged 18 to 29 in good health.

J is TRBJ2-2 and V is TRBV7-8; D is unclear. Trimming stripped 4 bases from V and 7 bases from J, with 13 bases between. The CDR3 is 14 residues long. CDR1 SGHVS and CDR2 FQNEAQ come from the germline V gene. CDR3 DNA sequence: TGTGCCAGCAGCTCGGAAGGGCTGGTCGGGGAGCTGTTTTTT. Translating gives CASSSEGLVGELFF. The whole variable domain, remainder taken from reference TRBV7-8 and TRBJ2-2, is GAGVSQSPRYKVAKRGQDVALRCDPISGHVSLFWYQQALGQGPEFLTYFQNEAQLDKSGLPSDRFFAERPEGSVSTLKIQRTQQEDSAVYLCASSSEGLVGELFFGEGSRLTVL.

This clonotype was observed a single time. J is TRBJ2-1 and V is TRBV7-9, with D possibly called TRBD1 or TRBD2 (6 bases each). CDR3 length equals 15 residues. Germline CDR1 SEHNR, CDR2 FQNEAQ (reference sequence). V was trimmed by 2 bases and J by 7 bases, leaving 15 bases between them. CDR3 DNA sequence: TGTGCCAGCAGCTTAATAAGGGGGAGGTTGAATGAGCAGTTCTTC. As protein: CASSLIRGRLNEQFF. Looking up the rest from reference TRBV7-9 and TRBJ2-1 gives the full variable domain: DTGVSQNPRHKITKRGQNVTFRCDPISEHNRLYWYRQTLGQGPEFLTYFQNEAQLEKSRLLSDRFSAERPKGSFSTLEIQRTEQGDSAMYLCASSLIRGRLNEQFFGPGTRLTVL.

The J gene is TRBJ2-1, the V gene TRBV7-9; D possibly corresponds to TRBD1 (5 bases). Germline V CDR1 and CDR2: SEHNR, FQNEAQ (reference sequence). Trimming cost V 7 bases and J 12 bases, with 25 bases left between them. The length of the CDR3 is 15 residues. Here the CDR3 reads CASTQDGSNTRGQFF. The CDR3 DNA reads TGTGCCAGCACTCAGGATGGCTCCAACACAAGGGGGCAGTTCTTC.

This chain links TRBV28 with TRBJ2-5, with D unresolved. The J call may be incorrect, as the DNA end agrees better with TRBJ2-1. CDR1 MDHEN and CDR2 SYDVKM come from the germline V gene. The CDR3 extends over 15 amino acids. CDR3 region: CASSLISPGGETQFF. The CDR3 coding sequence is TGTGCCAGCAGTTTGATCTCCCCGGGTGGAGAGACCCAGTTCTTC.

The genes are TRBV4-1 and TRBJ1-4; tentatively, D is TRBD1 (6 bases). CDR3 length: 16 amino acids. Trimming stripped 4 bases from V and 4 bases from J, with 16 bases between. Looked up from germline, CDR1 is MGHRA and CDR2 is YSYEKL. CDR3 loop: CASSRIRGLNNEKLFF. CDR3 coding DNA: TGCGCCAGCAGCCGAATCAGGGGTCTCAATAATGAAAAACTGTTTTTT.

This clonotype came up a few times. The V gene is TRBV28, the J gene TRBJ2-7, with D tentatively TRBD2 (5 bases). V lost 7 bases, J lost 2 bases, and 9 bases lay in between. The V gene's germline CDR1 is MDHEN and CDR2 SYDVKM. This CDR3 is 12 amino acids long. As DNA, the CDR3 is TGTGCCAGCACCGAGGGAGCCTACGAGCAGTACTTC. Translating it yields CASTEGAYEQYF.

There are a few counts of this clonotype. This rearrangement joins TRBV9 to TRBJ2-1, with 8 bases aligning to TRBD1. This CDR3 is 15 amino acids long. CDR1 and CDR2 (germline): SGDLS, YYNGEE. Unmatched junction bases numbered 4, after V lost 1 base and J lost 4 bases. The CDR3 loop reads CASSVSGGRYNEQFF. The DNA of the CDR3 is TGTGCCAGCAGCGTATCAGGGGGCAGGTACAATGAGCAGTTCTTC.

V is TRBV2 and J is TRBJ2-4; unclear D gene. The DNA end is a closer match to TRBJ2-7, so the J assignment may be wrong. The CDR3 runs to 10 residues. Germline V gene lookup returns CDR1 SNHLY and CDR2 FYNNEI. The CDR3 DNA reads TGTGCCAGCAGTAAGAACGAGCAGTACTTC. It specifies CASSKNEQYF.

This clonotype was counted a few times. The chain uses TRBV4-2 and TRBJ2-1, with D maybe TRBD2 (6 bases). The CDR3 spans 16 residues. CDR1 and CDR2 from the germline V gene are LGHNA and YNFKEQ. Trimming took off 3 bases at V and 5 bases at J, with 17 bases between the two ends. For the CDR3, the DNA is TGTGCCAGCAGCCATCTTATTATGGGGGGAAACAATGAGCAGTTCTTC. Amino acids: CASSHLIMGGNNEQFF.

The chain couples TRBV5-1 to TRBJ1-2; 7 bases are shared with TRBD1. CDR1 and CDR2 (germline): SGHRS, YFSETQ. The CDR3 loop spans 14 amino acids. V lost 4 bases, J lost 4 bases, and 7 bases stayed unmatched. CDR3 protein: CASSVRDSGYGYTF. The CDR3 DNA follows: TGCGCCAGCAGCGTACGGGACAGCGGCTATGGCTACACCTTC.

J is TRBJ2-5 and V is TRBV11-2; TRBD1 agrees at 8 bases. Judging by the DNA end, TRBJ2-7 fits better; the J call may be wrong. The germline CDR1 and CDR2 sequences are SGHAT and FQNNGV. The CDR3 consists of 15 residues. The CDR3 loop is CASSLEGQAYYEQYF. The CDR3 DNA reads as TGTGCCAGCAGCTTAGAGGGACAGGCTTACTACGAGCAGTACTTC.

V is TRBV10-3 and J is TRBJ1-4, with D possibly matching TRBD1 (6 bases). V was clipped by 0 bases and J by 7 bases, with 15 bases between them. The CDR3 consists of 16 residues. Looked up from germline, CDR1 is ENHRY and CDR2 is SYGVKD. The CDR3 reads CAISESSGERREKLFF. The CDR3 bases are TGTGCCATCAGTGAGTCGTCAGGGGAGCGTCGTGAAAAACTGTTTTTT.

This rearrangement joins TRBV20-1 to TRBJ2-7, with no clear D. The CDR3 is made up of 14 amino acids. Germline CDR1 DFQATT, CDR2 SNEGSKA (reference sequence). V was clipped by 6 bases and J by 4 bases, with 19 bases between them. For the CDR3, the DNA is TGCAGTGCCCCCAGGCCGCTGAGGCGTTACGAGCAGTACTTC. It yields the protein CSAPRPLRRYEQYF.

CDR3 bases: TGTGCCAGCAGCCAACCCCGACGGGGTAGCGACGAGCAGTACTTC. Protein sequence: CASSQPRRGSDEQYF. The rearrangement links TRBV3-1 to TRBJ2-7; D may be TRBD2 (5 bases). Per germline, CDR1 LGHDT and CDR2 YNNKEL (reference sequence). This CDR3 is 15 amino acids long. Trimming shortened V by 2 bases and J by 5 bases, and 16 bases separated the two germline ends.

This chain joins TRBV20-1 and TRBJ2-3, with D unclear. V was pared by 6 bases and J by 5 bases, with 12 bases between. CDR3 size: 12 residues. The germline V gene has CDR1 DFQATT and CDR2 SNEGSKA (reference sequence). The CDR3: CSALSHQDTQYF. In DNA form, the CDR3 reads TGCAGTGCCCTAAGTCATCAAGATACGCAGTATTTT.

The V and J genes are TRBV27 and TRBJ1-2; 8 nucleotides line up with TRBD1. Germline values: CDR1 MNHEY, CDR2 SMNVEV (reference sequence). The CDR3 is 15 amino acids. The ends lost 2 bases at V and 6 bases at J; junction bases unmatched: 8. CDR3 bases: TGTGCCAGCAGTTTAAGTAGGACAGGGCACAATGGCTACACCTTC. This sequence encodes CASSLSRTGHNGYTF.

V usage is TRBV10-3 and J usage is TRBJ2-3, with a possible D match to TRBD1 (6 bases). The CDR3 loop spans 17 amino acids. Germline-derived CDR1 and CDR2 are ENHRY and SYGVKD. V lost 10 bases and J 1 base, leaving 24 bases between the germline ends. CDR3 loop: CATQGPRLDKGTDTQYF. CDR3 nucleotide sequence: TGTGCCACTCAGGGGCCCCGCCTCGATAAGGGCACAGATACGCAGTATTTT.

This rearrangement joins TRBV12-3 or TRBV12-4 to TRBJ2-3, with 10 bases matching TRBD2. The CDR3 consists of 16 residues. With V trimmed by 4 bases and J by 5 bases, 9 bases remained unmatched. The chain's CDR3 is CASSSTLAGGGDTQYF. CDR3 sequence (DNA): TGTGCCAGCAGTTCGACCTTAGCGGGGGGAGGAGATACGCAGTATTTT.

This chain joins TRBV13 and TRBJ2-7; 9 nucleotides align to TRBD1. Per germline, CDR1 PRHDT and CDR2 FYEKMQ (reference sequence). This CDR3 contains 16 residues. With 5 bases clipped from V and 0 bases from J, the junction kept 8 bases outside the gene matches. The CDR3 region has the DNA TGTGCCAGCAGCCCATACTCGGACAGGGGCTCCTACGAGCAGTACTTC. It yields the protein CASSPYSDRGSYEQYF.

The sample holds a few counts of this clonotype. This chain links TRBV27 with TRBJ1-2; no clear D. Trimming shortened V by 5 bases and J by 5 bases, and 18 bases separated the two germline ends. This CDR3 region has 15 residues. From germline, CDR1 is MNHEY and CDR2 SMNVEV (reference sequence). The CDR3 here is CASSPTGRVYYGYTF. The CDR3 nucleotides read TGTGCCAGCAGTCCAACCGGGAGGGTTTATTATGGCTACACCTTC.

The chain joins TRBV29-1 to TRBJ2-7; 9 bases match TRBD1. The CDR3 consists of 15 residues. Germline CDR1 is SQVTM and CDR2 is ANQGSEA. The trim removed 5 bases at V and 3 bases at J, leaving 11 bases unmatched. The CDR3 sequence: CSVTRTGGVSYEQYF. CDR3 DNA: TGCAGCGTTACGCGTACAGGGGGCGTCAGCTACGAGCAGTACTTC.

The chain is built from TRBV13 and TRBJ2-7; 9 bases are shared with TRBD1. Trimming removed 5 bases from V and 3 bases from J; junction bases left unmatched: 8. Germline V gene data show CDR1 as PRHDT and CDR2 as FYEKMQ (reference sequence). The CDR3 runs 15 residues. The CDR3 reads CASSIQGASYYEQYF. In DNA, the CDR3 is TGTGCCAGCAGCATACAGGGGGCTAGCTACTACGAGCAGTACTTC.

This clonotype was observed a handful of times. The rearrangement uses TRBV11-1 and TRBJ2-1; 12 bases fit TRBD2. From germline, CDR1 is SGHAT and CDR2 FQDESV (reference sequence). The CDR3 has 21 residues. V shed 1 base and J 7 bases; nucleotides not matched to a gene: 20. This CDR3 is CASSLEPTSGRVVRLKNEQFF. The DNA for the CDR3 is TGTGCCAGCAGCTTAGAACCGACTAGCGGGAGAGTCGTGAGGTTAAAGAATGAGCAGTTCTTC.

This chain uses TRBV7-9 with TRBJ2-1, with 9 positions matching TRBD2. CDR3 size: 16 residues. From germline, CDR1 is SEHNR and CDR2 FQNEAQ (reference sequence). Losses at the gene ends were 3 bases for V and 8 bases for J; bases not matched to a gene: 11. The CDR3 loop is CASSLTLSGGFDEQFF. The CDR3 nucleotides read TGTGCCAGCAGCTTGACCCTTAGCGGGGGATTTGATGAGCAGTTCTTC.

This clonotype was counted between two and nine times. This rearrangement joins TRBV7-2 to TRBJ1-1; no clear D. Germline V lookup: CDR1 SGHTA, CDR2 FQGNSA. The V end lost 5 bases, the J end lost 4 bases, and 11 bases lay between the germline ends. The CDR3 is 13 amino acids. CDR3 amino acids: CASSKGFGTEAFF. Written as DNA, the CDR3 is TGTGCCAGCAGCAAAGGATTTGGCACTGAAGCTTTCTTT.

This clonotype has more than one count but fewer than ten. The rearrangement uses TRBV2 and TRBJ1-2; D uncertain. Germline V gene data show CDR1 as SNHLY and CDR2 as FYNNEI. The V end was cut by 7 bases, the J end by 0 bases, with 12 bases between. CDR3 length equals 14 residues. The CDR3 region is CASKGGIANYGYTF. As DNA, the CDR3 is TGTGCCAGCAAAGGAGGAATCGCTAACTATGGCTACACCTTC.

The gene calls are TRBV10-3 and TRBJ1-1, with D maybe TRBD1 (6 bases). Trimming left V 2 bases short and J 6 bases short, with 19 bases between. The CDR3 covers 16 residues. Germline V gives CDR1 ENHRY, CDR2 SYGVKD. The CDR3 DNA is TGTGCCATCAGTGAGATACAGGGAAGGGGGTCAGCTGAAGCTTTCTTT. Amino acid sequence: CAISEIQGRGSAEAFF.

With regard to this clonotype: The junction departs from the called germline gene at one end, perhaps through a read error. The genes are TRBV5-6 and TRBJ2-6, with D unclear. This CDR3 is built from 12 residues. Per the germline V gene, CDR1 is SGHDT and CDR2 is YYEEEE. CDR3 sequence reads: CASRSGVNVLTF. The CDR3 DNA reads TGTGCCAGCCGTTCTGGGGTCAACGTCCTGACTTTC.

The chain is built from TRBV10-3 and TRBJ2-3; D unresolved. The CDR3 has 15 residues. V was shortened by 4 bases and J by 6 bases, with 17 bases between the two germline ends. Germline V gene lookup returns CDR1 ENHRY and CDR2 SYGVKD. This chain's CDR3 is CAISGEAQGWDTQYF. The DNA of the CDR3 is TGTGCCATCAGTGGGGAAGCTCAAGGCTGGGATACGCAGTATTTT.